The 6 T cell receptor beta chains given below trace back to one sample, sequenced in a study of T cell repertoires in cytomegalovirus infection. MiXCR, applied by TCRdb to the reads, yields one record per CDR3 protein. The sample has some 920,000 distinct CDR3 sequences; approximately 31% are singletons. Their cognate antigens are unknown. The source was cultured CD8+ T cells from PBMCs, collected from culture after CMV antigen stimulation. The receptors were sampled from a human donor in good health (CMV status not recorded). Some clones in this sample may be carry-over from other donors' samples.

This sequence joins TRBV28 and TRBJ1-6; D possibly corresponds to TRBD1 (6 bases). Trimming left V 3 bases short and J 10 bases short, with 13 bases between. CDR3 length: 14 amino acids. Germline V gives CDR1 MDHEN, CDR2 SYDVKM. CDR3 bases: TGTGCCAGCAGTTTTGGAACAGGGAGATCACCCCTCCACTTT. Protein product: CASSFGTGRSPLHF.

The chain recombines TRBV9 with TRBJ2-2; no firm D call. Germline CDR1 reads SGDLS; CDR2 reads YYNGEE. Trimming took off 0 bases at V and 6 bases at J, with 9 bases between the two ends. The CDR3 sequence is 14 residues long. CDR3 sequence (DNA): TGTGCCAGCAGCGTAGCTAGGCGCGCCGGGGAGCTGTTTTTT. Encoded protein: CASSVARRAGELFF.

This clonotype was seen ten or more times. The chain uses TRBV7-8 and TRBJ2-7; a weak D match, TRBD1 (9 bases). CDR1 and CDR2 from the germline V gene are SGHVS and FQNEAQ. V lost 5 bases and J 2 bases, leaving 16 bases between the germline ends. The CDR3 runs to 15 residues. CDR3 sequence: CASSAGQGLAYEQYF. CDR3 nucleotides: TGTGCCAGCAGCGCGGGACAGGGACTAGCCTACGAGCAGTACTTC. Full variable domain (rest looked up from reference TRBV7-8 and TRBJ2-7): GAGVSQSPRYKVAKRGQDVALRCDPISGHVSLFWYQQALGQGPEFLTYFQNEAQLDKSGLPSDRFFAERPEGSVSTLKIQRTQQEDSAVYLCASSAGQGLAYEQYFGPGTRLTVT.

The rearrangement uses TRBV7-9 and TRBJ2-3; 8 bases line up with TRBD1. Germline loops: CDR1 SEHNR, CDR2 FQNEAQ (reference sequence). With V trimmed by 5 bases and J by 1 base, 2 bases remained unmatched. CDR3 size: 14 residues. The CDR3, as DNA: TGTGCCAGCAGCGAGGACAGGGGCACAGATACGCAGTATTTT. Translating gives CASSEDRGTDTQYF.

This clonotype has just a few counts. V and J are TRBV6-2 or TRBV6-3 and TRBJ1-2, with a tentative D call TRBD1 (5 bases). Germline CDR1 is MNHEY and CDR2 is SVGEGT. The CDR3 consists of 14 residues. V dropped 6 bases and J dropped 1 base, with 12 bases sitting between them. The CDR3 loop is CASRGPDSNYGYTF. Here the CDR3 DNA reads TGTGCCAGCAGGGGACCAGACAGTAACTATGGCTACACCTTC.

This clonotype was detected only a few times. The chain uses TRBV27 and TRBJ1-3, with D possibly being TRBD1 (5 bases). The germline V gene encodes CDR1 MNHEY and CDR2 SMNVEV (reference sequence). This CDR3 region has 16 residues. Trimming removed 2 bases from V and 0 bases from J, with 11 bases in between. CDR3 region: CASSLSAGHSGNTIYF. CDR3 nucleotides: TGTGCCAGCAGTTTAAGTGCGGGGCACTCTGGAAACACCATATATTTT.